This paragraph reports one T cell receptor (beta chain). The data stem from a study of T cell repertoires in ileal Crohn's disease. Background on the study: At surgery, 35% to 40% of patients smoked, with median disease duration approximately 7.3 years.

The time point here: inflamed ileum from the surgical specimen. CDR3 length equals 17 residues. Germline-derived CDR1 and CDR2 are KGHSH and LQKENI. Trimming took 0 bases from V and 1 from J; bases not matched to a gene: 4. Here immunoSEQ multiplex PCR was the method, and the copy in TCRdb shows in-frame clones only, minus some. The sample comprises 16,000 or so clones, 80% to 95% of which are singletons, and 7.1% rests with the top ten. This clonotype was sampled from an adult with Crohn's disease. The chain recombines TRBV18 with TRBJ2-2, with 8 bases fitting TRBD2. Sequencing used ileal tissue. The DNA for the CDR3 is TGTGCCAGCTCACCACCGAGGCTAGCGGGGAACACCGGGGAGCTGTTTTTT. Protein: CASSPPRLAGNTGELFF.